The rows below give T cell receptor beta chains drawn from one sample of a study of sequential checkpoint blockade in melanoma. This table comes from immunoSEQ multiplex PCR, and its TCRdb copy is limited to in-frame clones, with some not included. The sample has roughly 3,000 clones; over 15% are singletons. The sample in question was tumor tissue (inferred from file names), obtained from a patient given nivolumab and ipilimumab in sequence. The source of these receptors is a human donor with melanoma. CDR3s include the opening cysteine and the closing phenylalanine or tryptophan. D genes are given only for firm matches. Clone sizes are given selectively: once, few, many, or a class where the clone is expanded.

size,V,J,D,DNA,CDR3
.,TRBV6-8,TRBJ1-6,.,TGTGCCAGCAGCTACACGGGCGAGAATTCACCCCTCCACTTT,CASSYTGENSPLHF
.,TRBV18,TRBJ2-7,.,TGTGCCAGCTCACCAAAGGGAAACTACGAGCAGTACTTC,CASSPKGNYEQYF
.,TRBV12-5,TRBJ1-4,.,TGTGCTAGTGGTCGGGGGCGGGCGGGTGAAAAACTGTTTTTT,CASGRGRAGEKLFF
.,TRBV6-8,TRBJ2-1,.,TGTGCCAGCAGTCGGGACCCTAGGTATAGCTCCTACAATGAGCAGTTCTTC,CASSRDPRYSSYNEQFF
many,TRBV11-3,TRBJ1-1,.,TGTGCCAGCAGTCGATTTCCCAGGGCGAAAAACACTGAAGCTTTCTTT,CASSRFPRAKNTEAFF
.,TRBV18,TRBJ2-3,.,TGTGCCAGCTCACCACGTGGCGATAGCACAGATACGCAGTATTTT,CASSPRGDSTDTQYF
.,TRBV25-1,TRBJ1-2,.,TGTGCCAGCAGTGAAGCGGGCGTGGTCTATGGCTACACCTTC,CASSEAGVVYGYTF
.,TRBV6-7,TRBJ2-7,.,TGTGCCAGCACCCTTAGTGGCGAGCAGTACTTC,CASTLSGEQYF
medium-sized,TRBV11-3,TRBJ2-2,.,TGTGCCAGCAGCCAAGCCGTTACTAGTGGAGCCGGGGAGCTGTTTTTT,CASSQAVTSGAGELFF
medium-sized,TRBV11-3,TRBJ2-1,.,TGTGCCAGCAACTGGGACCCACGAGGGGAAGAGCAGTTCTTC,CASNWDPRGEEQFF
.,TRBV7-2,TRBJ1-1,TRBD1,TGTGCCAGCAGCAAGGACAGGGGACTTGAAGCTTTCTTT,CASSKDRGLEAFF
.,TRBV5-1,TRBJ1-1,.,TGCGCCAGCAGCTTGCTTAATGTAGAGAACACTGAAGCTTTCTTT,CASSLLNVENTEAFF
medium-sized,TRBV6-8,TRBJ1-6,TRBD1,TGTGCCAGCAGGGGACAGGGAGGGTCACCCCTCCACTTT,CASRGQGGSPLHF
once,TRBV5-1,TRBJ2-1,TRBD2,TGCGCCAGCAGCTTGGTGCCGACTAGCGGGGGGTCACCTGAGCAGTTCTTC,CASSLVPTSGGSPEQFF
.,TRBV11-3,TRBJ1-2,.,TGTGCCAGCAGCTTAATCGGGGGGCGCCACTATGGCTACACCTTC,CASSLIGGRHYGYTF
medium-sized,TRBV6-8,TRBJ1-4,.,TGTGCCAGCAGTTACAAGAAGGCCGGGCGGGGTGAAAAACTGTTTTTT,CASSYKKAGRGEKLFF
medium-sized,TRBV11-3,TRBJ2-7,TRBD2,TGTGCCAGCAGCCTCCGGCGGGGGGGCGCCGAGCAGTACTTC,CASSLRRGGAEQYF
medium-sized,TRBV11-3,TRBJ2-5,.,TGTGCCAGCAGCCCACCGGACGGCCAGTACCAAGAGACCCAGTACTTC,CASSPPDGQYQETQYF
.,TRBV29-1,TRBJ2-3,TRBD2,TGCAGCGTCGATTCTGGGGCTAGCGGGGCTCAAGTTACGCAGTATTTT,CSVDSGASGAQVTQYF
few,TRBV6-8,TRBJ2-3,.,TGTGCCAGCAGTCCTTGGCAGGATACGCAGTATTTT,CASSPWQDTQYF
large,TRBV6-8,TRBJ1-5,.,TGTGCCAGCACCTACCTCCGGGACACCGGTAGCAATCAGCCCCAGCATTTT,CASTYLRDTGSNQPQHF
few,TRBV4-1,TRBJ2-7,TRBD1,TGCGCCAGCAGCCAAGACAGGGGGCCTTACGAGCAGTACTTC,CASSQDRGPYEQYF
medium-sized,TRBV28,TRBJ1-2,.,TGTGCCAGCAGTTTAGGGACTCTCCTCTATGGCTACACCTTC,CASSLGTLLYGYTF
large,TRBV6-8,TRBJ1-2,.,TGTGCCAGCAGTTATTACGCCCGAGGCGACTGGGATGGCTACACCTTC,CASSYYARGDWDGYTF
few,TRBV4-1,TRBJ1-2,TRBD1,TGCGCCAGCAGCCGAGGGACAGGGGCTGGCTACACCTTC,CASSRGTGAGYTF
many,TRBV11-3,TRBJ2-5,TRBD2,TGTGCCAGCAGTTCCGGGACTAGCGCCCAAGAGACCCAGTACTTC,CASSSGTSAQETQYF
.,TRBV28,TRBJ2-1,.,TGTGCCAGCAGTTCCTCGGAGCTGGCTAGGGATGAGCAGTTCTTC,CASSSSELARDEQFF
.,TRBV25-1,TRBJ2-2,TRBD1,TGTGCCAGCAGCAGGACAGGGCGCACCGGGGAGCTGTTTTTT,CASSRTGRTGELFF
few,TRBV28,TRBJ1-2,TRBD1,TGTGCCAGCACCGCAGGGGGGGGAAGGCGCGGCTACACCTTC,CASTAGGGRRGYTF
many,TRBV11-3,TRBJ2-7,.,TGTGCCAGCAGCTTAGGGGGGCCGGGGGCCTACGAGCAGTACTTC,CASSLGGPGAYEQYF
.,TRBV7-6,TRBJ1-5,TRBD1,TGTGCCAGCAGCTTGAACACAGGGGGCTTCCAGCCCCAGCATTTT,CASSLNTGGFQPQHF
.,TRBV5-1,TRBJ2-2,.,TGCGCCAGCAGCTTGGAAGTTTTTCCCATCACCGGGGAGCTGTTTTTT,CASSLEVFPITGELFF
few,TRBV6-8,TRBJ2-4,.,TGTGCCAGCTCTTCGACCTTTTTAGCCAAAAACATTCAGTACTTC,CASSSTFLAKNIQYF
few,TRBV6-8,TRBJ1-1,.,TGTGCCAGCAGGAAGTCGGGGCTCACTGAAGCTTTCTTT,CASRKSGLTEAFF
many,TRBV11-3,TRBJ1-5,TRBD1,TGTGCCAGCAGAGACCGGGACAGGGAGAATCAGCCCCAGCATTTT,CASRDRDRENQPQHF